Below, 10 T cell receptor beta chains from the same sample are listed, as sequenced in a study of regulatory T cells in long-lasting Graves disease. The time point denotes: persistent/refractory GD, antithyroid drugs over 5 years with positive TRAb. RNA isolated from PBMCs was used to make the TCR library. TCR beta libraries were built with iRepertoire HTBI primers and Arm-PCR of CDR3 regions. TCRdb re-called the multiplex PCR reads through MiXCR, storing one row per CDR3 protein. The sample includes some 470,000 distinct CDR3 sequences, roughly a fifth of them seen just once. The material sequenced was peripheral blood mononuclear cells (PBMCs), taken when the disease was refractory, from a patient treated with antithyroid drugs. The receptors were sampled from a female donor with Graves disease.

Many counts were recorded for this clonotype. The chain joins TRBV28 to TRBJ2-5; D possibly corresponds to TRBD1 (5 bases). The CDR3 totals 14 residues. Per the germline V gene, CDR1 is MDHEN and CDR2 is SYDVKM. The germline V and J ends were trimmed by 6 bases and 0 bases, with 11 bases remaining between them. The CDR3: CASRLRGHQETQYF. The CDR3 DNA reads TGTGCCAGCAGGCTAAGGGGCCACCAAGAGACCCAGTACTTC.

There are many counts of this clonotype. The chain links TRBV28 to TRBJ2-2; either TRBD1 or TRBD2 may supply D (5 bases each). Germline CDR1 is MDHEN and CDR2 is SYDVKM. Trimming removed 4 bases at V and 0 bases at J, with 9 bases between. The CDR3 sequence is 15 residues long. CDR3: CASSSGASNTGELFF. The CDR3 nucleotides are TGTGCCAGCAGTTCCGGGGCGTCGAACACCGGGGAGCTGTTTTTT.

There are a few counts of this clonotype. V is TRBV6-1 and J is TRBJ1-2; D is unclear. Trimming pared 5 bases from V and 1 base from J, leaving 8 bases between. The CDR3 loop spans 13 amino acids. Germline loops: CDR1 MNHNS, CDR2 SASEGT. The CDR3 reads CASSRTDNYGYTF. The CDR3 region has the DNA TGTGCCAGCAGTCGGACTGATAACTATGGCTACACCTTC.

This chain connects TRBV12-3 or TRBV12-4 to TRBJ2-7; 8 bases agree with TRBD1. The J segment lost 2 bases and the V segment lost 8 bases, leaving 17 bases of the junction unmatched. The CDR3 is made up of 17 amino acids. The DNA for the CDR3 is TGTGCCAGCTCACCACATCGGACAGGGCACGGGCCCTACGAGCAGTACTTC. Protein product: CASSPHRTGHGPYEQYF.

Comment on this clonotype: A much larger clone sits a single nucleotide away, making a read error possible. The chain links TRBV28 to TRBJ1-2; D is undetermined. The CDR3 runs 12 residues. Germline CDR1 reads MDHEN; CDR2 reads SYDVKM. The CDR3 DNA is TGTGCCAGCATGGGGATCAACTGTGGCTACACCTTC. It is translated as CASMGINCGYTF.

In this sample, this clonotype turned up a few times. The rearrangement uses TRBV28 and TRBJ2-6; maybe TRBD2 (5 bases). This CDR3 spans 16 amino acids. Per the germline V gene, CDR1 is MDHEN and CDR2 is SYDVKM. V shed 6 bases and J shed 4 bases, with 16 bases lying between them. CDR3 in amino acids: CASRPTLRVGANVLTF. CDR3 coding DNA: TGTGCCAGCAGGCCGACGTTGAGGGTCGGGGCCAACGTCCTGACTTTC.

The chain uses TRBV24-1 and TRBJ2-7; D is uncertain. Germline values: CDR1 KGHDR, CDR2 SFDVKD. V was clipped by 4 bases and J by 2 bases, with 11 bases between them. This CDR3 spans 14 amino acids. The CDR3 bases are TGTGCCACCAGTGACCCCCGCCGGGCCTACGAGCAGTACTTC. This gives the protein CATSDPRRAYEQYF.

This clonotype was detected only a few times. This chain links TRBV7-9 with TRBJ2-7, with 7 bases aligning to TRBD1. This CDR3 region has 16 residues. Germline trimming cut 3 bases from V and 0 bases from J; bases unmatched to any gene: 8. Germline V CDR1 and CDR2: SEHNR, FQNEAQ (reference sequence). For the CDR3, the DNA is TGTGCCAGCAGCTTTTCCGTGCAGGGGGACTCCTACGAGCAGTACTTC. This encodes CASSFSVQGDSYEQYF.

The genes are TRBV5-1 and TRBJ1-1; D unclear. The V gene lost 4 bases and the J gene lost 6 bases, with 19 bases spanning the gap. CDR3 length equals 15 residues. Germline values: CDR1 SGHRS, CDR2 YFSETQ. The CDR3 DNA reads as TGCGCCAGCAGCCCCGGGTCGCCCTCGGGCGCTGAAGCTTTCTTT. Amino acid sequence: CASSPGSPSGAEAFF.

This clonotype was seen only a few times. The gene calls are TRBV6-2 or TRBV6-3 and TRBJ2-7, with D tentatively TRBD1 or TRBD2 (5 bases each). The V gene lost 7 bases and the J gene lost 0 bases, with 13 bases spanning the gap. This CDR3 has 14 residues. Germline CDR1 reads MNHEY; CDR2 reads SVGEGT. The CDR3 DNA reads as TGTGCCAGCACTTGGGGGACCGTCTCCTACGAGCAGTACTTC. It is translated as CASTWGTVSYEQYF.